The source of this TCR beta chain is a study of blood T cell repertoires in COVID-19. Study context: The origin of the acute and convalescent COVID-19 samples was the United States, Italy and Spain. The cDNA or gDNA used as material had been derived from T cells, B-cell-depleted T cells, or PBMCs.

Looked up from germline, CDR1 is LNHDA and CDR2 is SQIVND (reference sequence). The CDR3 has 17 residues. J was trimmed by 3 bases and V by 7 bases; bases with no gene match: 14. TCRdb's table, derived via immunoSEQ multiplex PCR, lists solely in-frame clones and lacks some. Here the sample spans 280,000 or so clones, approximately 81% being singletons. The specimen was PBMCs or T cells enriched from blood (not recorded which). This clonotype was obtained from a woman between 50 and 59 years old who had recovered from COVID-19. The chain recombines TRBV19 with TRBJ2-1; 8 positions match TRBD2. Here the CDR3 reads CASNPSLSSGGYNEQFF. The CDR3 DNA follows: TGTGCCAGTAACCCATCCCTCTCGAGCGGGGGCTACAATGAGCAGTTCTTC.